This entry lists 23 T cell receptor beta chains sequenced from one sample in a study of cytomegalovirus exposure and HLA in healthy donors. Both 60 Vbeta primers and 13 Jbeta primers went into the PCR. Sequenced by immunoSEQ multiplex PCR; TCRdb stores in-frame clones only, minus some. This sample has 210,000 or so clones; just under 85% occur once, and the top ten carry approximately 0.62%. Sequencing was carried out using PBMCs. The receptors were gathered from a woman between 40 and 50 years old in good health and CMV-seronegative.

The V call is TRBV9, the J call TRBJ2-3, with 7 bases aligning to TRBD1. The CDR3 is made up of 17 amino acids. V shed 4 bases and J 2 bases; nucleotides not matched to a gene: 13. The germline CDR1 and CDR2 sequences are SGDLS and YYNGEE. In nucleotides, the CDR3 is TGTGCCAGCAGCCCAGAAAGGGGGCAGGGCTTCACAGATACGCAGTATTTT. Protein: CASSPERGQGFTDTQYF.

This clone was observed once. V is TRBV6-6 and J is TRBJ1-1, with 7 bases matching TRBD1. Trimming took 3 bases from V and 4 from J; bases not matched to a gene: 5. CDR1 and CDR2 (germline): MNHNY, SVGAGI (reference sequence). The CDR3 totals 14 residues. The chain's CDR3 is CASSYTPGGTEAFF. CDR3 coding DNA: TGTGCCAGCAGTTATACACCAGGGGGCACTGAAGCTTTCTTT.

V gene TRBV6-1 combines with J gene TRBJ2-7, with 9 positions matching TRBD2. The CDR3 length is 16 residues. The V gene end was trimmed by 2 bases and the J gene end by 6 bases; junction bases not matched to a gene: 11. Germline lookup yields CDR1 MNHNS and CDR2 SASEGT. The DNA for the CDR3 is TGTGCCAGCAGTGAATATAGCGGGGGCGTCGGTCGCGAGCAGTACTTC. Amino acid sequence: CASSEYSGGVGREQYF.

This clone was recorded once. The J gene is TRBJ2-7, the V gene TRBV7-9, with D uncertain. The CDR3 is made up of 11 amino acids. V lost 9 bases to trimming and J lost 5 bases, with 11 bases between them. CDR1 is SEHNR, CDR2 FQNEAQ, per germline (reference sequence). The CDR3 reads CASTGVHEQYF. The CDR3 DNA follows: TGTGCCAGTACCGGAGTCCACGAGCAGTACTTC.

This clone was counted once. Other DNA variants within this sample encode the same CDR3. This chain uses TRBV5-1 with TRBJ1-1; perhaps TRBD1 as D (5 bases). V was shortened by 2 bases and J by 5 bases, with 10 bases between the two germline ends. Germline V gives CDR1 SGHRS, CDR2 YFSETQ. This CDR3 has 13 residues. The chain's CDR3 is CASSFRGGTEAFF. CDR3 DNA: TGCGCCAGCAGCTTCCGGGGGGGGACTGAAGCTTTCTTT.

This CDR3 is CAWSWQGGYEQYF. CDR3 DNA: TGTGCCTGGAGTTGGCAGGGGGGCTACGAGCAGTACTTC. This chain connects TRBV30 to TRBJ2-5, with D possibly matching TRBD1 (7 bases). The DNA end lines up better with TRBJ2-7; the J call may be wrong. The germline V gene has CDR1 GTSNPN and CDR2 SVGIG (reference sequence). The length of the CDR3 is 13 residues.

This clone was seen only a few times. This chain joins TRBV6-5 and TRBJ2-7, with D maybe TRBD2 (6 bases). The CDR3 sequence is 15 residues long. In germline, CDR1 is MNHEY, CDR2 SVGAGI. Trimming removed 5 bases from V and 6 bases from J, with 20 bases in between. CDR3 in amino acids: CASSPLEGGGLEQYF. In nucleotides, the CDR3 is TGTGCCAGCAGTCCCCTGGAGGGAGGTGGCCTCGAGCAGTACTTC.

The J gene is TRBJ2-5, the V gene TRBV19; D may be TRBD2 (5 bases). The V end was cut by 6 bases, the J end by 5 bases, with 13 bases between. Germline V gene lookup returns CDR1 LNHDA and CDR2 SQIVND (reference sequence). The CDR3 runs 13 residues. CDR3 sequence reads: CASSRRGTETQYF. The CDR3 bases are TGTGCCAGTAGCCGACGGGGAACGGAGACCCAGTACTTC.

The V gene is TRBV28, the J gene TRBJ1-4; 7 nucleotides match TRBD1. In germline, CDR1 is MDHEN, CDR2 SYDVKM. After removal of 5 bases from V and 4 bases from J, the junction contained 7 bases not matched to a gene. This CDR3 spans 15 amino acids. The CDR3 sequence is CASSTRQGHNEKLFF. Written as DNA, the CDR3 is TGTGCCAGCAGTACACGACAGGGACATAATGAAAAACTGTTTTTT.

The rearrangement links TRBV27 to TRBJ1-6; 9 bases fit TRBD1. The CDR3 is 18 residues long. Germline V gives CDR1 MNHEY, CDR2 SMNVEV (reference sequence). Trimming cost V 2 bases and J 9 bases; bases outside gene matches: 14. This CDR3 is CASSLLGSGGQGGSPLHF. CDR3 DNA: TGTGCCAGCAGTTTACTTGGATCCGGGGGACAGGGCGGTTCACCCCTCCACTTT.

The chain has TRBV15 and TRBJ2-3; D remains ambiguous. This CDR3 spans 15 amino acids. CDR1 and CDR2 (germline): LNHNV, YYDKDF (reference sequence). The ends were cut back, 0 bases at V and 4 bases at J, with 11 bases in the middle. The DNA for the CDR3 is TGTGCCACCAGCAGAGAGCCCAAAAGCCCAGATACGCAGTATTTT. This sequence encodes CATSREPKSPDTQYF.

The rearrangement links TRBV6-5 to TRBJ1-1, with D unclear. V was shortened by 6 bases and J by 3 bases, with 11 bases between the two germline ends. The germline gives CDR1 MNHEY, CDR2 SVGAGI. CDR3 length: 13 residues. The CDR3 DNA is TGTGCCAGCAGGCGGGCCTACTACACTGAAGCTTTCTTT. This sequence encodes CASRRAYYTEAFF.

The chain joins TRBV7-9 to TRBJ2-7; TRBD2 agrees at 10 bases. The CDR3 contains 17 residues. CDR1 and CDR2 (germline): SEHNR, FQNEAQ (reference sequence). Germline trimming cut 1 base from V and 7 bases from J; bases unmatched to any gene: 13. CDR3 protein: CASSLGALAGILGEQYF. Here the CDR3 DNA reads TGTGCCAGCAGCTTAGGAGCACTAGCGGGAATTCTGGGGGAGCAGTACTTC.

This clone occurred a few times. The chain carries TRBV5-6 and TRBJ1-1, with 7 bases aligning to TRBD1. Unmatched junction bases numbered 10, after V lost 3 bases and J lost 11 bases. CDR1 SGHDT and CDR2 YYEEEE come from the germline V gene. This CDR3 spans 13 amino acids. The CDR3 protein is CASSSYRGEGAFF. For the CDR3, the DNA is TGTGCCAGCAGCTCTTACAGGGGCGAGGGGGCTTTCTTT.

V and J are TRBV9 and TRBJ1-3; possible D gene TRBD1, 6 bases. The CDR3 runs to 14 residues. The germline CDR1 and CDR2 sequences are SGDLS and YYNGEE. V lost 4 bases, J lost 3 bases, and 11 bases lay in between. The CDR3 is CASSPHRVGNTIYF. Here the CDR3 DNA reads TGTGCCAGCAGCCCCCACAGGGTTGGAAACACCATATATTTT.

This clone was counted a single time. This chain joins TRBV27 and TRBJ1-5; tentatively, D is TRBD1 (5 bases). The germline gives CDR1 MNHEY, CDR2 SMNVEV (reference sequence). V lost 2 bases to trimming and J lost 9 bases, with 17 bases between them. The CDR3 runs 15 residues. The CDR3 DNA reads as TGTGCCAGCAGTTTAAAGGGGCAGGCTTGGGGGCCCCAGCATTTT. Amino acid sequence: CASSLKGQAWGPQHF.

The chain joins TRBV15 to TRBJ2-7; TRBD2 is a possible D gene (5 bases). The V end lost 5 bases, the J end lost 5 bases, and 10 bases lay between the germline ends. This CDR3 spans 12 amino acids. Germline V CDR1 and CDR2: LNHNV, YYDKDF (reference sequence). CDR3 sequence (DNA): TGTGCCACCAGCCTTTGGGAGAACGAGCAGTACTTC. This translates into CATSLWENEQYF.

The chain combines TRBV12-5 with TRBJ1-1, with D perhaps matching TRBD1 (6 bases). Germline lookup yields CDR1 LGHNT and CDR2 FRNRAP. The CDR3 has 14 amino acids. With 6 bases removed from V and 0 bases from J, the gap between germline ends came to 11 bases. CDR3 sequence (DNA): TGTGCTAGTGGCCCCGGGACATTGAACACTGAAGCTTTCTTT. This sequence encodes CASGPGTLNTEAFF.

The chain joins TRBV4-2 to TRBJ2-2; TRBD2 matches 10 bases. Germline V gene sequence: CDR1 LGHNA, CDR2 YNFKEQ. Losses at the gene ends were 3 bases for V and 0 bases for J; bases not matched to a gene: 4. CDR3 length: 17 residues. The CDR3 loop is CASSHPSGGANTGELFF. The CDR3 DNA reads as TGTGCCAGCAGCCACCCTAGCGGGGGCGCGAACACCGGGGAGCTGTTTTTT.

This clone was counted only a few times. The V gene is TRBV7-9, the J gene TRBJ1-6; 7 nucleotides agree with TRBD1. CDR3 length: 12 residues. With V trimmed by 7 bases and J by 10 bases, 4 bases remained unmatched. Germline V gene lookup returns CDR1 SEHNR and CDR2 FQNEAQ (reference sequence). CDR3 DNA sequence: TGTGCCAGCACCAAACAGGGGTCACCCCTCCACTTT. Amino acids: CASTKQGSPLHF.

The J gene is TRBJ2-1, the V gene TRBV9; 7 positions agree with TRBD2. Trimming cost V 0 bases and J 2 bases; bases outside gene matches: 5. The CDR3 consists of 16 residues. The germline V gene has CDR1 SGDLS and CDR2 YYNGEE. Here the CDR3 DNA reads TGTGCCAGCAGCGTAGGCCGGGGGGTGCCCTACAATGAGCAGTTCTTC. Its translation: CASSVGRGVPYNEQFF.

The J gene is TRBJ2-3, the V gene TRBV4-3, with a weak D call TRBD1 (6 bases). Trimming stripped 0 bases from V and 4 bases from J, with 14 bases between. The CDR3 runs to 16 residues. CDR1 and CDR2 (germline): LGHNA, YSLEER. The CDR3, as DNA: TGCGCCAGCAGCCAAGATGGTCAGGGGTCCCCAGATACGCAGTATTTT. Protein sequence: CASSQDGQGSPDTQYF.

The rearrangement uses TRBV6-6 and TRBJ2-2, with D possibly TRBD2 on 7 matching bases. Germline loops: CDR1 MNHNY, CDR2 SVGAGI (reference sequence). The V end lost 6 bases, the J end lost 1 base, and 12 bases lay between the germline ends. CDR3 length equals 15 residues. DNA of the CDR3: TGTGCCAGCAGGGGGGGGCGGGGGAACACCGGGGAGCTGTTTTTT. It translates to CASRGGRGNTGELFF.